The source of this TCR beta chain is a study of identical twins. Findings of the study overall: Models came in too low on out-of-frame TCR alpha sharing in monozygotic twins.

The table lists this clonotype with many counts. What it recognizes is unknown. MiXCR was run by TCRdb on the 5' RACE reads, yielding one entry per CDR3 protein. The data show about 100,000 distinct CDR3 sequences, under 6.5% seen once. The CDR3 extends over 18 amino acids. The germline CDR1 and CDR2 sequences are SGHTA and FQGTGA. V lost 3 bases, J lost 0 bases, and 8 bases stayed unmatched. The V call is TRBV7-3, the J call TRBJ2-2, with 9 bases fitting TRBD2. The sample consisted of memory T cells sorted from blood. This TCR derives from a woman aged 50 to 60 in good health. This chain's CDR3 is CASSFLGLAGTNTGELFF. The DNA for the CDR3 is TGTGCCAGCAGCTTCCTGGGACTAGCTGGGACGAACACCGGGGAGCTGTTTTTT.